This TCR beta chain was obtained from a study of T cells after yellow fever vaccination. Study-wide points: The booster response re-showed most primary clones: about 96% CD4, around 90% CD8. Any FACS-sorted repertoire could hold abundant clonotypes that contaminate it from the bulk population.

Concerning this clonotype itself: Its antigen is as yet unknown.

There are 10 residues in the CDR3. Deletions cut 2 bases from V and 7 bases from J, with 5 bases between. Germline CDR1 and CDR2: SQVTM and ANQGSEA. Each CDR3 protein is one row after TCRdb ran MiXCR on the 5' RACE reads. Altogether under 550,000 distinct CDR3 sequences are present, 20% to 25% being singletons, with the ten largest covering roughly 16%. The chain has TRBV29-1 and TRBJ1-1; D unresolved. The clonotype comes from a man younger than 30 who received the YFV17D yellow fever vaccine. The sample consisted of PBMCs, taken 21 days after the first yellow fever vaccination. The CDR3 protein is CSVELNEAFF. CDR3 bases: TGCAGCGTTGAATTAAATGAAGCTTTCTTT.